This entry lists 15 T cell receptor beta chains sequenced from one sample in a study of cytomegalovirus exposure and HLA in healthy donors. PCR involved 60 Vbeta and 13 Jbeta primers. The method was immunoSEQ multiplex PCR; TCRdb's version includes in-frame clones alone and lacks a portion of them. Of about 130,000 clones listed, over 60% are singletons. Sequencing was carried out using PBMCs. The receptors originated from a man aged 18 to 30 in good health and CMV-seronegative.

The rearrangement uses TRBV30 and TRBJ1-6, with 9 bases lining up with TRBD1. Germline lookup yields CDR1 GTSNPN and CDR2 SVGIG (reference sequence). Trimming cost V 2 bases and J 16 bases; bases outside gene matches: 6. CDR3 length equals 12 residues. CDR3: CAWSWRGQGLHF. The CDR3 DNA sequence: TGTGCCTGGAGTTGGCGCGGACAGGGGCTCCACTTT.

The CDR3 loop reads CASSIAAIWGVYGYTF. CDR3 DNA sequence: TGTGCCAGTAGTATCGCCGCTATCTGGGGGGTCTATGGCTACACCTTC. The rearrangement links TRBV19 to TRBJ1-2; perhaps TRBD1 as D (5 bases). The CDR3 extends over 16 amino acids. V gave up 3 bases and J gave up 4 bases, with 18 bases separating them. Germline V gives CDR1 LNHDA, CDR2 SQIVND (reference sequence).

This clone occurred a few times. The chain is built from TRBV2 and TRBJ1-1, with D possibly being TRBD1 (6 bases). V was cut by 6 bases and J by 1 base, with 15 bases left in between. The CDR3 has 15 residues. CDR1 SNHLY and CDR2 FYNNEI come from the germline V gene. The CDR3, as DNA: TGTGCCAGCAGCGAGACCGGGACAAAGAACACTGAAGCTTTCTTT. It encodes CASSETGTKNTEAFF.

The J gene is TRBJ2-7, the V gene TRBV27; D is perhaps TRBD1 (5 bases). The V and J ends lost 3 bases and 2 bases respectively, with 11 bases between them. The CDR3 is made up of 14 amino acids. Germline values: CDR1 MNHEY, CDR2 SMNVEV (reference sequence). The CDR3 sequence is CASSFHQGPYEQYF. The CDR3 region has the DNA TGTGCCAGCAGTTTTCATCAGGGTCCCTACGAGCAGTACTTC.

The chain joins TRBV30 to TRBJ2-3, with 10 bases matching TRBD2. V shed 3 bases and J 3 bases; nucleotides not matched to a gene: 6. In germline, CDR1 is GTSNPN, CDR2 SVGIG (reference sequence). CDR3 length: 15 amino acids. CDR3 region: CAWRPGLAETDTQYF. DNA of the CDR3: TGTGCCTGGAGACCCGGACTAGCGGAAACAGATACGCAGTATTTT. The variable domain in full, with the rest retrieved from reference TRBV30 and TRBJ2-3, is SQTIHQWPATLVQPVGSPLSLECTVEGTSNPNLYWYRQAAGRGLQLLFYSVGIGQISSEVPQNLSASRPQDRQFILSSKKLLLSDSGFYLCAWRPGLAETDTQYFGPGTRLTVL.

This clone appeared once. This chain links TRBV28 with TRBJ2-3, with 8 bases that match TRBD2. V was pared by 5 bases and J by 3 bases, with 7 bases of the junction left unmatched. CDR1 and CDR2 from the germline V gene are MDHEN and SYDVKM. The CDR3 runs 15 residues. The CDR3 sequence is CASSGPGGATDTQYF. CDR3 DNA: TGTGCCAGCAGTGGGCCGGGAGGGGCAACAGATACGCAGTATTTT.

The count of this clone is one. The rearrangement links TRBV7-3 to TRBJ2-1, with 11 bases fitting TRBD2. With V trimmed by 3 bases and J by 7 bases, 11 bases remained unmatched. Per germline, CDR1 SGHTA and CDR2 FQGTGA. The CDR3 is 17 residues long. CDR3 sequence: CASSLTPGTSGLNEQFF. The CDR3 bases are TGTGCCAGCAGCTTGACCCCCGGGACTAGCGGTCTTAATGAGCAGTTCTTC.

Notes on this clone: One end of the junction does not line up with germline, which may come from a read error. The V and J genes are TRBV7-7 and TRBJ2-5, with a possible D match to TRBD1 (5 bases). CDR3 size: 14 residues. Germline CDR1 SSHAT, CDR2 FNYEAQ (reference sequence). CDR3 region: CASSLSDSQETQYF. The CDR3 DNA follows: TGTGCTAGCAGCTTATCTGACAGCCAAGAGACCCAGTACTTC.

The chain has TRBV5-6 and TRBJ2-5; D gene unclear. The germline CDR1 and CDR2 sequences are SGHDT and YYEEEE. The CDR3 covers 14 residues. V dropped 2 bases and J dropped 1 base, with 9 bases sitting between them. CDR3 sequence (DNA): TGTGCCAGCAGCTTTGACTTAAGCCAAGAGACCCAGTACTTC. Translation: CASSFDLSQETQYF.

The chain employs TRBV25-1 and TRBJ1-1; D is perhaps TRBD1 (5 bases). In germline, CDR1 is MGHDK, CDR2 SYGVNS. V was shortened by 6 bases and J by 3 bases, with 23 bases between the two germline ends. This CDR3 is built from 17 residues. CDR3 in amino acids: CASSPESGLGRDTEAFF. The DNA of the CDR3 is TGTGCCAGCAGCCCCGAATCGGGACTGGGTAGGGACACTGAAGCTTTCTTT.

CDR3 region: CASSPRPGEGGYTF. CDR3 nucleotide sequence: TGCGCCAGCAGCCCCCGACCAGGGGAGGGGGGCTACACCTTC. The chain joins TRBV5-1 to TRBJ1-2; TRBD1 might be the D (6 bases). This CDR3 spans 14 amino acids. The V end was cut by 4 bases, the J end by 8 bases, with 18 bases between. Looked up from germline, CDR1 is SGHRS and CDR2 is YFSETQ.

CDR3 amino acids: CASSVEASGIGAQYF. As DNA, the CDR3 is TGTGCCAGCAGCGTAGAGGCTAGCGGGATCGGGGCCCAGTACTTC. V is TRBV9 and J is TRBJ2-5, with 9 bases lining up with TRBD2. Trimming cost V 0 bases and J 9 bases; bases outside gene matches: 9. The CDR3 totals 15 residues. Germline CDR1 and CDR2: SGDLS and YYNGEE. The full variable domain, rest sourced from reference TRBV9 and TRBJ2-5, is DSGVTQTPKHLITATGQRVTLRCSPRSGDLSVYWYQQSLDQGLQFLIQYYNGEERAKGNILERFSAQQFPDLHSELNLSSLELGDSALYFCASSVEASGIGAQYFGPGTRLLVL.

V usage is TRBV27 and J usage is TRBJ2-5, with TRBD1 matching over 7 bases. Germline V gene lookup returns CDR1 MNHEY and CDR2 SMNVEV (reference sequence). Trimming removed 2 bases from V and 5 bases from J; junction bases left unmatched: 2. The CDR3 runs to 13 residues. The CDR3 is CASSLQGVETQYF. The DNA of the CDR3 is TGTGCCAGCAGTTTACAGGGGGTCGAGACCCAGTACTTC.

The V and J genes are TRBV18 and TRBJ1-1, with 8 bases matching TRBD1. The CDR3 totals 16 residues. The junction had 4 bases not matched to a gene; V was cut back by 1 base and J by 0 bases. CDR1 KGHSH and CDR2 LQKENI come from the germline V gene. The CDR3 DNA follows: TGTGCCAGCTCACCACGACAGGGGAACATGAACACTGAAGCTTTCTTT. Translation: CASSPRQGNMNTEAFF.

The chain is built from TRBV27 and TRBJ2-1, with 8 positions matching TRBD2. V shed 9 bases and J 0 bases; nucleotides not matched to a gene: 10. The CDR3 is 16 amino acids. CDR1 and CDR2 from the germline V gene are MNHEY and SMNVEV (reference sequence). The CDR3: CASSPLAGNSYNEQFF. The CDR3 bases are TGTGCCAGTTCCCCCTTAGCGGGGAACTCCTACAATGAGCAGTTCTTC.